This T cell receptor (beta chain) was identified in a study of blood T cell repertoires in COVID-19. Turning to the study itself: Donors in the United States, Italy and Spain gave samples during acute or convalescent COVID-19. PBMCs, B-cell-depleted T cells, or T cells provided the cDNA or gDNA that made up the material.

This clone was observed once. In the original workflow: Quantification of nucleated cells was approximated via reference gene primer amplification. Sequencing was performed with immunoSEQ multiplex PCR; in TCRdb, only in-frame clones are kept and a portion is missing. The DNA gave D and trimming, while V, J and clone size come from that table. The table includes some 28,000 clones, around nine tenths detected once. The CDR3 spans 14 residues. Trimming removed 1 base from V and 2 bases from J, with 11 bases in between. Germline V gene data show CDR1 as SQVTM and CDR2 as ANQGSEA. The chain employs TRBV29-1 and TRBJ2-5; D might be TRBD1 (5 bases). The specimen was peripheral blood. The sequence came from a human donor in a cohort sampled during active COVID-19. The CDR3 coding sequence is TGCAGCGTTGAAGGACAGAACTTACAAGAGACCCAGTACTTC. Protein product: CSVEGQNLQETQYF.